These 30 T cell receptor beta chains were all obtained from the same sample, sequenced in a study of T cells in Graves' hyperthyroidism and ophthalmopathy. TCR beta CDR3 sequences were amplified from RNA transcripts. TCR CDR3 underwent first-round RT-PCR with the HTBI primer set. TCRdb called the multiplex PCR reads again in MiXCR, with one record for every CDR3 protein. The table shows 490,000 or so distinct CDR3 sequences, with 40% to 55% occurring only once. The sample comprised peripheral blood or thyroid tissue (not recorded which). The receptors come from an adult woman with Graves' disease, either hyperthyroidism or ophthalmopathy (not recorded which).

This clonotype was observed many times. The chain uses TRBV19 and TRBJ2-7, with D tentatively TRBD2 (6 bases). With 5 bases removed from V and 5 bases from J, the gap between germline ends came to 13 bases. The V gene's germline CDR1 is LNHDA and CDR2 SQIVND (reference sequence). The CDR3 extends over 13 amino acids. The CDR3 spells CASSSVGSHEQYF. For the CDR3, the DNA is TGTGCCAGTAGTTCAGTCGGGAGCCACGAGCAGTACTTC.

The rearrangement uses TRBV4-1 and TRBJ1-1; a possible D gene is TRBD1 (5 bases). Per the germline V gene, CDR1 is MGHRA and CDR2 is YSYEKL. Trimming shortened V by 3 bases and J by 0 bases, and 11 bases separated the two germline ends. CDR3 size: 15 residues. CDR3 sequence: CASSQMGPLNTEAFF. The CDR3 DNA sequence: TGCGCCAGCAGCCAGATGGGACCCCTGAACACTGAAGCTTTCTTT.

The rearrangement uses TRBV29-1 and TRBJ1-3; D perhaps matches TRBD1 (6 bases). Germline V gene data show CDR1 as SQVTM and CDR2 as ANQGSEA. The CDR3 sequence is 12 residues long. V was trimmed by 7 bases and J by 4 bases, leaving 11 bases between them. This CDR3 reads CSGAGQGNTIYF. DNA for the CDR3: TGCAGCGGAGCGGGACAAGGAAACACCATATATTTT.

With respect to this clonotype: One junction end does not reproduce the germline sequence, and a read error may be involved. The chain recombines TRBV7-9 with TRBJ2-5, with a possible D match to TRBD2 (6 bases). The CDR3 totals 14 residues. CDR1 is SEHNR, CDR2 FQNEAQ, per germline (reference sequence). CDR3 DNA sequence: TGTGCCAGCAGCTTAGTAGCTAGCGAAGAGACCCGGTACTTC. Its protein product is CASSLVASEETRYF.

The V gene is TRBV2, the J gene TRBJ1-2; D not certain. The CDR3 spans 13 residues. The V end lost 8 bases, the J end lost 5 bases, and 15 bases lay between the germline ends. CDR1 is SNHLY and CDR2 is FYNNEI in the germline V gene. The CDR3 DNA sequence: TGTGCCAGCTCGCGGGGAGCACGGTATGGCTACACCTTC. This gives the protein CASSRGARYGYTF.

The V gene is TRBV20-1, the J gene TRBJ1-2; a possible D gene is TRBD1 (6 bases). Germline V gene data show CDR1 as DFQATT and CDR2 as SNEGSKA (reference sequence). CDR3 length equals 12 residues. V lost 6 bases to trimming and J lost 6 bases, with 14 bases between them. The CDR3 region is CSAEGGSDGYTF. The CDR3 coding sequence is TGCAGTGCGGAGGGGGGTAGCGATGGCTACACCTTC.

The chain's CDR3 is CASSSSVDSVGKLFF. The CDR3 region has the DNA TGTGCCAGCAGCTCCTCCGTTGACAGTGTAGGAAAACTGTTTTTT. The chain couples TRBV7-9 to TRBJ1-4; TRBD1 is a possible D gene (5 bases). The CDR3 extends over 15 amino acids. The ends were cut back, 4 bases at V and 10 bases at J, with 19 bases in the middle. Germline assignment: CDR1 SEHNR and CDR2 FQNEAQ (reference sequence).

This clonotype has a single count. V and J are TRBV20-1 and TRBJ2-5; TRBD2 is a possible D gene (6 bases). The germline CDR1 and CDR2 sequences are DFQATT and SNEGSKA (reference sequence). This CDR3 is built from 13 residues. The CDR3 nucleotides read TGCAGAGGCGGAGGGAGACGGGCAGAGACCCAGTACTTC. This encodes CRGGGRRAETQYF.

The chain couples TRBV7-9 to TRBJ1-2; D uncertain. The CDR3 sequence is 13 residues long. Trimming pared 2 bases from V and 6 bases from J, leaving 10 bases between. Germline V gene lookup returns CDR1 SEHNR and CDR2 FQNEAQ (reference sequence). CDR3 in DNA: TGTGCCAGCAGCTTATCGGGCTTTGATGGCTACACCTTC. Amino acid sequence: CASSLSGFDGYTF.

The chain couples TRBV10-3 to TRBJ2-7, with TRBD1 matching over 7 bases. Germline V gene data show CDR1 as ENHRY and CDR2 as SYGVKD. The CDR3 contains 11 residues. The CDR3 is CARRQGWEQYF. The CDR3 coding sequence is TGTGCTAGGCGACAGGGCTGGGAGCAGTACTTC.

V gene TRBV29-1 combines with J gene TRBJ2-7; the D gene is possibly TRBD2 (6 bases). Germline CDR1 and CDR2: SQVTM and ANQGSEA. The CDR3 runs 12 residues. The CDR3, as DNA: TGCAGTCCTACGGGGGTAGCAGACGAGCAGTACTTC. Its protein is CSPTGVADEQYF.

The chain uses TRBV7-3 and TRBJ2-7; 10 bases match TRBD2. V trimming: 6 bases; J trimming: 0 bases; junction bases outside the gene matches: 11. Per germline, CDR1 SGHTA and CDR2 FQGTGA. CDR3 length: 17 amino acids. CDR3: CASRSQPRTSGSYEQYF. CDR3 nucleotides: TGTGCCAGCAGGTCACAACCCCGGACTAGCGGCTCCTACGAGCAGTACTTC. The full variable domain, in which reference TRBV7-3 and TRBJ2-7 provide the parts outside the CDR3, is GAGVSQTPSNKVTEKGKYVELRCDPISGHTALYWYRQSLGQGPEFLIYFQGTGAADDSGLPNDRFFAVRPEGSVSTLKIQRTERGDSAVYLCASRSQPRTSGSYEQYFGPGTRLTVT.

The gene calls are TRBV20-1 and TRBJ1-2; 7 positions agree with TRBD1. Germline loops: CDR1 DFQATT, CDR2 SNEGSKA (reference sequence). The V gene end was trimmed by 7 bases and the J gene end by 6 bases; junction bases not matched to a gene: 14. The CDR3 spans 14 residues. The CDR3 DNA reads as TGCAGTGTTTCCAGGGGCACAGGGGACGATGGCTACACCTTC. It yields the protein CSVSRGTGDDGYTF.

This clonotype was counted many times. V and J are TRBV19 and TRBJ1-1; D not certain. CDR1 and CDR2 (germline): LNHDA, SQIVND (reference sequence). V lost 5 bases, J lost 8 bases, and 15 bases lay in between. The CDR3 length is 13 residues. The CDR3 is CASSPRPRAEAFF. CDR3 sequence (DNA): TGTGCCAGTAGTCCCCGGCCCCGGGCGGAAGCTTTCTTT.

Comments on this clonotype: Given the absence of the conserved phenylalanine or tryptophan at the CDR3 end, a read error is likely. Because the CDR3's place on the DNA is in doubt, the DNA is left out and the CDR3 is given as listed by TCRdb. The chain combines TRBV4-2 with TRBJ1-2. The CDR3 is 8 residues long, counting both termini. The germline V gene encodes CDR1 LGHNA and CDR2 YNFKEQ. The chain's CDR3 is CASSPEVG.

This sequence joins TRBV12-3 or TRBV12-4 and TRBJ1-6, with D possibly matching TRBD1 (5 bases). V dropped 8 bases and J dropped 8 bases, with 16 bases sitting between them. This CDR3 has 14 residues. This CDR3 is CASGGEGPDSPLHF. For the CDR3, the DNA is TGTGCCAGCGGTGGGGAGGGACCTGATTCACCCCTCCACTTT.

At least ten counts were recorded for this clonotype. This chain links TRBV11-2 with TRBJ1-2; 7 bases map to TRBD1. The CDR3 consists of 13 residues. The junction had 5 bases not matched to a gene; V was cut back by 5 bases and J by 5 bases. In germline, CDR1 is SGHAT, CDR2 FQNNGV. CDR3 residues: CASSKDRIYGYTF. The CDR3 DNA is TGTGCCAGCAGCAAGGACAGGATATATGGCTACACCTTC.

This chain connects TRBV9 to TRBJ2-5; TRBD1 matches 7 bases. Germline CDR1 reads SGDLS; CDR2 reads YYNGEE. J lost 1 base, V lost 4 bases, and 10 bases had no gene match. The CDR3 contains 16 residues. The CDR3 here is CASSPQTGLLQETQYF. Here the CDR3 DNA reads TGTGCCAGCAGCCCCCAGACAGGGTTACTCCAAGAGACCCAGTACTTC.

This chain uses TRBV2 with TRBJ2-5, with 10 bases aligning to TRBD1. The junction had 8 bases not matched to a gene; V was cut back by 8 bases and J by 5 bases. The germline V gene has CDR1 SNHLY and CDR2 FYNNEI. This CDR3 has 14 residues. CDR3 DNA sequence: TGTGCCAGCCGGGGGACAGGGGAGTGGGAGACCCAGTACTTC. It specifies CASRGTGEWETQYF.

This clonotype was found a few times. The J gene is TRBJ2-7, the V gene TRBV10-3, with 10 bases lining up with TRBD2. Germline assignment: CDR1 ENHRY and CDR2 SYGVKD. V dropped 10 bases and J dropped 1; count of bases not matched to a gene: 7. The CDR3 is 14 amino acids. CDR3 nucleotides: TGTGCCAGTAAGACTAGCGGGCTATCCTACGAGCAGTACTTC. Its translation: CASKTSGLSYEQYF.

V and J are TRBV10-3 and TRBJ1-2, with D maybe TRBD1 (6 bases). The CDR3 runs 12 residues. With 10 bases removed from V and 6 bases from J, the gap between germline ends came to 15 bases. The germline CDR1 and CDR2 sequences are ENHRY and SYGVKD. In nucleotides, the CDR3 is TGTGCCACCAGAGGGGGGGACGATGGCTACACCTTC. Translation gives CATRGGDDGYTF.

This clonotype was counted only a few times. The chain couples TRBV7-9 to TRBJ1-6; D unresolved. Per the germline V gene, CDR1 is SEHNR and CDR2 is FQNEAQ (reference sequence). The CDR3 consists of 12 residues. With 5 bases removed from V and 7 bases from J, the gap between germline ends came to 6 bases. CDR3 sequence: CASSPNNSPLHF. CDR3 in DNA: TGTGCCAGCAGCCCGAACAATTCACCCCTCCACTTT.

The table lists this clonotype with many counts. This chain joins TRBV29-1 and TRBJ2-7; D tentatively reads TRBD1 or TRBD2 (7 bases each). Trimming left V 3 bases short and J 1 base short, with 13 bases between. CDR3 length equals 14 residues. Looked up from germline, CDR1 is SQVTM and CDR2 is ANQGSEA. The CDR3 DNA sequence: TGCAGCGTTGACGGGGGGACAGCTTCCTACGAGCAGTACTTC. Its protein product is CSVDGGTASYEQYF.

V and J are TRBV7-6 and TRBJ2-7, with a tentative D call TRBD1 (6 bases). Trimming took off 9 bases at V and 6 bases at J, with 21 bases between the two ends. The germline gives CDR1 SGHVS, CDR2 FNYEAQ. CDR3 length: 14 amino acids. The CDR3 loop reads CASKRSTGEAEQYF. As DNA, the CDR3 is TGTGCCAGTAAGCGGTCGACAGGCGAAGCCGAGCAGTACTTC.

This clonotype showed up just a few times. The chain couples TRBV4-2 to TRBJ2-2; D might be TRBD2 (5 bases). V was cut by 1 base and J by 8 bases, with 11 bases left in between. The germline V gene has CDR1 LGHNA and CDR2 YNFKEQ. This CDR3 has 14 residues. The CDR3 DNA reads as TGTGCCAGCAGCCAAGCGGGGATTGGGGGGGAGCTGTTTTTT. Translation gives CASSQAGIGGELFF.

This clonotype was observed a handful of times. At one end the junction does not follow the germline gene, possibly because of a read error. The chain employs TRBV6-5 and TRBJ1-2; 10 nucleotides agree with TRBD1. This CDR3 is built from 17 residues. Germline assignment: CDR1 MNHEY and CDR2 SVGAGI. CDR3 residues: CASSQSPGQGIDYGYTF. CDR3 sequence (DNA): TGCGCCAGCAGCCAATCACCGGGACAGGGGATTGACTATGGCTACACCTTC.

A note on this clonotype: A junction end diverges from the germline sequence, so it may reflect a read error. The V and J genes are TRBV7-2 and TRBJ2-5, with 14 bases aligning to TRBD2. Germline-derived CDR1 and CDR2 are SGHTA and FQGNSA. The CDR3 spans 17 residues. In DNA form, the CDR3 reads TGCGCCAGCAGCTTGGTGGGGACTAGCGGGAGTGGAGAGACCCAGTACTTC. Translating it yields CASSLVGTSGSGETQYF.

Points on this clonotype: A much larger clone is a single base away; this may be a read error. This chain connects TRBV6-5 to TRBJ1-1, with a weak D call TRBD1 (6 bases). The CDR3 has 18 amino acids. Germline CDR1 MNHEY, CDR2 SVGAGI. As DNA, the CDR3 is TGTGCCATCAGTTACTCGGGGGGCAGGGGCCGTGGGAGCACTGAAGCTTTCTTT. Protein sequence: CAISYSGGRGRGSTEAFF.

This clonotype has a handful of counts. The chain couples TRBV6-2 or TRBV6-3 to TRBJ1-1; tentatively, D is TRBD1 (6 bases). The CDR3 extends over 13 amino acids. V was shortened by 6 bases and J by 5 bases, with 13 bases between the two germline ends. In germline, CDR1 is MNHEY, CDR2 SVGEGT. The CDR3 DNA is TGTGCCAGCAGAGCACAGGGAATTACTGAAGCTTTCTTT. It translates to CASRAQGITEAFF.

V usage is TRBV7-2 and J usage is TRBJ2-5, with 8 positions matching TRBD2. V shed 1 base, J shed 5 bases, and the junction held 6 bases outside the gene matches. There are 15 residues in the CDR3. Germline CDR1 and CDR2: SGHTA and FQGNSA. In DNA, the CDR3 is TGTGCCAGCAGCTTAGAACGAAGCGGGAGTGAGACCCAGTACTTC. Its translation is CASSLERSGSETQYF. Supplemented by reference TRBV7-2 and TRBJ2-5, the full variable domain reads GAGVSQSPSNKVTEKGKDVELRCDPISGHTALYWYRQSLGQGLEFLIYFQGNSAPDKSGLPSDRFSAERTGGSVSTLTIQRTQQEDSAVYLCASSLERSGSETQYFGPGTRLLVL.